One sample yielded the 4 T cell receptor beta chains listed below, sequenced in a study of OX40 agonist ivuxolimab in advanced cancers. The assay was immunoSEQ multiplex PCR, and TCRdb's table has in-frame clones only and misses some. The data show some 35,000 clones, about 78% seen once. The input for sequencing was CD4+ or CD8+ T cells sorted from blood, taken in a trial of the OX40 agonist ivuxolimab. The receptors here all came from an adult with an advanced solid tumor such as melanoma, head and neck, liver or kidney cancer.

The J gene is TRBJ2-2, the V gene TRBV7-3, with TRBD1 matching over 12 bases. Germline lookup yields CDR1 SGHTA and CDR2 FQGTGA. The CDR3 spans 16 residues. V was pared by 5 bases and J by 6 bases, with 7 bases of the junction left unmatched. In nucleotides, the CDR3 is TGTGCCAGCAGCGCTCCGGGACAGGGGGCCTCCGGGGAGCTGTTTTTT. Its protein is CASSAPGQGASGELFF.

For the CDR3, the DNA is TGTGCCGTGGGGGTAAACACTGAAGCTTTCTTT. This gives the protein CAVGVNTEAFF. The rearrangement joins TRBV6-6 to TRBJ1-1; a possible D gene is TRBD1 (5 bases). From germline, CDR1 is MNHNY and CDR2 SVGAGI (reference sequence). V lost 11 bases and J lost 2, with 9 bases in between. The CDR3 runs 11 residues.

This sequence joins TRBV2 and TRBJ2-5; the D is unclear. CDR3 size: 15 residues. Germline loops: CDR1 SNHLY, CDR2 FYNNEI. V was pared by 8 bases and J by 1 base, with 17 bases between. The chain's CDR3 is CASGPMKGPQETQYF. CDR3 in DNA: TGTGCCAGCGGACCCATGAAAGGGCCCCAAGAGACCCAGTACTTC.

The chain has TRBV6-1 and TRBJ2-7, with D perhaps TRBD1 (6 bases). From germline, CDR1 is MNHNS and CDR2 SASEGT. V was clipped by 1 base and J by 0 bases, with 10 bases between them. The CDR3 contains 15 residues. In nucleotides, the CDR3 is TGTGCCAGCAGTGAAGTGGGACAAGCCTCCTACGAGCAGTACTTC. This translates into CASSEVGQASYEQYF.